The sequence of this TCR beta chain was determined in a study of Ad26.COV2.S vaccination and SARS-CoV-2 variants. Study background: The Ad26.COV2.S arm of the COV1001 trial was where the donor was placed.

About this clone itself: As yet, its antigen is unknown.

The sample's treatment: around 19 received Ad26.COV2.S at low or high dose, single or two shots; roughly five received placebo; per-sample allocation not given. Sampling happened 63 days after the first vaccine or placebo injection. Based in Boston, the donor was an adult of 18-55 years. Overall study results and limits: Vaccine recipients showed a spike-specific TCR breadth that was higher than in placebo recipients. Total T cell responses were possibly underestimated by TCR breadth and depth analyses.

Germline V lookup: CDR1 MNHEY, CDR2 SVGAGI. This CDR3 contains 15 residues. The J segment lost 8 bases and the V segment lost 6 bases, leaving 7 bases of the junction unmatched. TCRdb's table, derived via immunoSEQ multiplex PCR, lists solely in-frame clones and lacks some. In the table there are some 370,000 clones, roughly four fifths of which are singletons. The rearrangement uses TRBV6-5 and TRBJ2-2, with 12 bases lining up with TRBD1. The clonotype comes from a person between 18 and 65 years old who received the Ad26.COV2.S COVID-19 vaccine or a placebo. The sequences come from peripheral blood, collected in a trial of Ad26.COV2.S vaccine versus placebo. CDR3 protein: CASRNRDRGRGELFF. The CDR3 region has the DNA TGTGCCAGCAGAAACCGGGACAGGGGGCGGGGGGAGCTGTTTTTT.